This is a list of T cell receptor beta chains from one sample in a study of blood T cell repertoires in COVID-19. TCRdb's copy holds only in-frame clones and misses some; the assay was immunoSEQ multiplex PCR. The sample carries some 300,000 clones, 89% recorded once. The sequenced sample was PBMCs or T cells enriched from blood (not recorded which). The receptors were gathered from a woman aged 40 to 50 who had recovered from COVID-19. The CDR3 runs from the conserved cysteine through the conserved F or W. Fields, in order: CDR3 protein, CDR3 DNA, D gene, J gene, clone size, V gene. D genes are given only for firm matches. Expanded clones are given a class, and other clones once, few, many or no size at all.

cdr3_aa: CASSEVGGDLTGELFF; cdr3_nt: TGTGCCAGCAGTGAGGTGGGCGGGGATTTGACCGGGGAGCTGTTTTTT; d_call: NA; j_call: TRBJ2-2; clone_size: NA; v_call: TRBV6-1
cdr3_aa: CASSGQRDQPQHF; cdr3_nt: TGTGCCAGCTCGGGACAGAGAGATCAGCCCCAGCATTTT; d_call: TRBD1; j_call: TRBJ1-5; clone_size: NA; v_call: TRBV6-5
cdr3_aa: CASSRQGSGNTIYF; cdr3_nt: TGCGCCAGCAGCCGTCAGGGCTCTGGAAACACCATATATTTT; d_call: NA; j_call: TRBJ1-3; clone_size: NA; v_call: TRBV4-3
cdr3_aa: CASTRGQVDQPQHF; cdr3_nt: TGTGCCAGCACCCGAGGACAGGTCGACCAGCCCCAGCATTTT; d_call: TRBD1; j_call: TRBJ1-5; clone_size: NA; v_call: TRBV2
cdr3_aa: CASSVGLRGGELFF; cdr3_nt: TGTGCCAGCAGCGTAGGACTCCGCGGCGGGGAGCTGTTTTTT; d_call: NA; j_call: TRBJ2-2; clone_size: NA; v_call: TRBV9
cdr3_aa: CASSGSRTGELFF; cdr3_nt: TGTGCCAGCAGCGGTTCACGGACCGGGGAGCTGTTTTTT; d_call: NA; j_call: TRBJ2-2; clone_size: NA; v_call: TRBV7-8
cdr3_aa: CASSLRRTRGGGGPQYF; cdr3_nt: TGTGCCAGCAGCTTAAGACGAACTCGCGGGGGCGGGGGGCCCCAGTACTTC; d_call: TRBD2; j_call: TRBJ2-5; clone_size: NA; v_call: TRBV7-2
cdr3_aa: CATSPGGLGFYEQYF; cdr3_nt: TGTGCCACCAGTCCCGGGGGACTAGGTTTCTACGAGCAGTACTTC; d_call: TRBD2; j_call: TRBJ2-7; clone_size: NA; v_call: TRBV15
cdr3_aa: CASRSTGGYTF; cdr3_nt: TGTGCCAGCAGGTCGACAGGTGGCTACACCTTC; d_call: NA; j_call: TRBJ1-2; clone_size: once; v_call: TRBV2
cdr3_aa: CASSQRSSGVRETQYF; cdr3_nt: TGTGCCAGCAGCCAGCGATCTAGCGGGGTTCGGGAGACCCAGTACTTC; d_call: TRBD2; j_call: TRBJ2-5; clone_size: NA; v_call: TRBV3-1/TRBV3-2
cdr3_aa: CASSARQATNEKLFF; cdr3_nt: TGTGCCAGCAGTGCGAGACAGGCAACTAATGAAAAACTGTTTTTT; d_call: NA; j_call: TRBJ1-4; clone_size: NA; v_call: TRBV6-1
cdr3_aa: CASSVSGTSGAGTQYF; cdr3_nt: TGTGCCAGCAGCGTTTCCGGGACTAGCGGGGCAGGTACGCAGTATTTT; d_call: TRBD2; j_call: TRBJ2-3; clone_size: NA; v_call: TRBV6-2/TRBV6-3
cdr3_aa: CASKPSPSGSSTDTQYF; cdr3_nt: TGTGCCAGTAAACCGTCCCCATCGGGGTCCTCCACAGATACGCAGTATTTT; d_call: NA; j_call: TRBJ2-3; clone_size: NA; v_call: TRBV19
cdr3_aa: CATSPATVYYGYTF; cdr3_nt: TGTGCCACCAGTCCCGCGACAGTTTACTATGGCTACACCTTC; d_call: NA; j_call: TRBJ1-2; clone_size: NA; v_call: TRBV15
cdr3_aa: CASSDGWFVQGMDQPQHF; cdr3_nt: TGTGCCAGCAGTGATGGTTGGTTTGTACAGGGGATGGATCAGCCCCAGCATTTT; d_call: TRBD1; j_call: TRBJ1-5; clone_size: NA; v_call: TRBV6-1
cdr3_aa: CASSKPTGRANYGYTF; cdr3_nt: TGTGCCAGCAGCAAACCGACAGGACGAGCTAACTATGGCTACACCTTC; d_call: NA; j_call: TRBJ1-2; clone_size: NA; v_call: TRBV21-1
cdr3_aa: CASSLAQDNYGYTF; cdr3_nt: TGTGCCAGCAGCTTGGCACAGGATAACTATGGCTACACCTTC; d_call: NA; j_call: TRBJ1-2; clone_size: NA; v_call: TRBV7-2
cdr3_aa: CASSGGWGRNSPLHF; cdr3_nt: TGTGCCAGCAGTGGGGGGTGGGGGCGGAATTCACCCCTCCACTTT; d_call: NA; j_call: TRBJ1-6; clone_size: NA; v_call: TRBV25-1
cdr3_aa: CASSPGRGAANEQFF; cdr3_nt: TGTGCCAGCAGCCCCGGGCGGGGGGCTGCGAATGAGCAGTTCTTC; d_call: TRBD2; j_call: TRBJ2-1; clone_size: few; v_call: TRBV11-1
cdr3_aa: CASSLDGNYEQYF; cdr3_nt: TGCGCCAGCAGCTTGGACGGGAACTACGAGCAGTACTTC; d_call: NA; j_call: TRBJ2-7; clone_size: NA; v_call: TRBV5-1
cdr3_aa: CASSLERAATDTQYF; cdr3_nt: TGTGCCAGCAGCTTAGAGAGGGCTGCCACAGATACGCAGTATTTT; d_call: NA; j_call: TRBJ2-3; clone_size: NA; v_call: TRBV7-9
cdr3_aa: CASSFGVRGTEAFF; cdr3_nt: TGTGCCAGCAGCTTTGGGGTCAGGGGCACTGAAGCTTTCTTT; d_call: NA; j_call: TRBJ1-1; clone_size: NA; v_call: TRBV11-2
cdr3_aa: CASSAAGAYNEQFF; cdr3_nt: TGTGCCAGCTCGGCGGCGGGCGCCTACAATGAGCAGTTCTTC; d_call: NA; j_call: TRBJ2-1; clone_size: NA; v_call: TRBV2
cdr3_aa: CASSHGTGGAGREKLFF; cdr3_nt: TGTGCCAGCAGTCACGGGACAGGGGGCGCTGGGCGAGAAAAACTGTTTTTT; d_call: TRBD1; j_call: TRBJ1-4; clone_size: NA; v_call: TRBV28
cdr3_aa: CASSTYRGQDTQYF; cdr3_nt: TGTGCCAGTAGTACGTACAGGGGACAAGATACGCAGTATTTT; d_call: TRBD1; j_call: TRBJ2-3; clone_size: NA; v_call: TRBV19
cdr3_aa: CASSPDEGTSAEQYF; cdr3_nt: TGTGCCAGCAGCCCAGACGAGGGGACTAGCGCGGAGCAGTACTTC; d_call: TRBD2; j_call: TRBJ2-7; clone_size: NA; v_call: TRBV6-7
cdr3_aa: CSVGPQPGVYEQYF; cdr3_nt: TGCAGCGTTGGTCCCCAGCCGGGAGTCTACGAGCAGTACTTC; d_call: NA; j_call: TRBJ2-7; clone_size: NA; v_call: TRBV29-1
cdr3_aa: CASSRGGATDTQYF; cdr3_nt: TGTGCCAGCAGCCGCGGGGGGGCCACAGATACGCAGTATTTT; d_call: TRBD2; j_call: TRBJ2-3; clone_size: NA; v_call: TRBV6-5
cdr3_aa: CARSLASAGQGGCTEAFF; cdr3_nt: TGTGCCAGAAGCTTAGCCTCGGCGGGACAGGGCGGTTGCACTGAAGCTTTCTTT; d_call: NA; j_call: TRBJ1-1; clone_size: NA; v_call: TRBV7-5
cdr3_aa: CASSQWGQGFTYEQYF; cdr3_nt: TGCGCCAGCAGCCAATGGGGACAGGGATTTACCTACGAGCAGTACTTC; d_call: TRBD1; j_call: TRBJ2-7; clone_size: NA; v_call: TRBV4-1
cdr3_aa: CASSPLPTYEQYF; cdr3_nt: TGTGCCAGCAGCCCACTACCTACTTACGAGCAGTACTTC; d_call: NA; j_call: TRBJ2-7; clone_size: NA; v_call: TRBV7-9
cdr3_aa: CASGSLGTGLDTQYF; cdr3_nt: TGCGCCAGCGGGTCCCTAGGGACAGGGCTGGATACGCAGTATTTT; d_call: TRBD1; j_call: TRBJ2-3; clone_size: NA; v_call: TRBV4-3
cdr3_aa: CASRVRGDSGQPQHF; cdr3_nt: TGTGCCAGCAGGGTCCGGGGGGATTCAGGTCAGCCCCAGCATTTT; d_call: NA; j_call: TRBJ1-5; clone_size: NA; v_call: TRBV6-6
cdr3_aa: CASSQRIPSGGTDNEQFF; cdr3_nt: TGCGCCAGCAGCCAACGAATTCCCTCAGGGGGGACAGACAATGAGCAGTTCTTC; d_call: NA; j_call: TRBJ2-1; clone_size: NA; v_call: TRBV4-1
cdr3_aa: CASSQDLIGGTQYF; cdr3_nt: TGCGCCAGCAGCCAAGATCTGATTGGCGGTACGCAGTATTTT; d_call: NA; j_call: TRBJ2-3; clone_size: NA; v_call: TRBV4-3
cdr3_aa: CASRPDREETQYF; cdr3_nt: TGTGCCAGCAGACCGGACAGGGAAGAGACCCAGTACTTC; d_call: TRBD1; j_call: TRBJ2-5; clone_size: NA; v_call: TRBV12-3/TRBV12-4
cdr3_aa: CASSITSGSSWTGELFF; cdr3_nt: TGTGCCAGCAGCATTACTAGCGGGAGTTCCTGGACCGGGGAGCTGTTTTTT; d_call: TRBD2; j_call: TRBJ2-2; clone_size: NA; v_call: TRBV5-4
cdr3_aa: CATSRGDRGRFLLRYEQYF; cdr3_nt: TGTGCCACCAGCAGAGGGGACAGGGGGCGGTTTTTACTCCGCTACGAGCAGTACTTC; d_call: TRBD1; j_call: TRBJ2-7; clone_size: NA; v_call: TRBV15
cdr3_aa: CASSLFGVGSYNSPLHF; cdr3_nt: TGCGCCAGCAGCTTGTTCGGGGTCGGGTCCTATAATTCACCCCTCCACTTT; d_call: NA; j_call: TRBJ1-6; clone_size: NA; v_call: TRBV5-1
cdr3_aa: CASSEGTGGLNSPLHF; cdr3_nt: TGTGCCAGCAGTGAAGGAACAGGGGGCCTGAATTCACCCCTCCACTTT; d_call: TRBD1; j_call: TRBJ1-6; clone_size: NA; v_call: TRBV6-1
cdr3_aa: CASSLTQRTEAFF; cdr3_nt: TGTGCCAGCAGCTTAACTCAGAGGACTGAAGCTTTCTTT; d_call: NA; j_call: TRBJ1-1; clone_size: NA; v_call: TRBV7-3
cdr3_aa: CASSQSNRGGYGYTF; cdr3_nt: TGTGCCAGCAGCCAAAGTAATAGGGGAGGCTATGGCTACACCTTC; d_call: NA; j_call: TRBJ1-2; clone_size: NA; v_call: TRBV3-1/TRBV3-2
cdr3_aa: CASSETYSNQPQHF; cdr3_nt: TGTGCCAGCAGTGAAACATATAGCAATCAGCCCCAGCATTTT; d_call: NA; j_call: TRBJ1-5; clone_size: NA; v_call: TRBV25-1
cdr3_aa: CASSYSHRSYMNTEAFF; cdr3_nt: TGTGCCAGCAGTTACTCACACAGAAGTTACATGAACACTGAAGCTTTCTTT; d_call: NA; j_call: TRBJ1-1; clone_size: once; v_call: TRBV6-2/TRBV6-3
cdr3_aa: CASSEDSPGVNSPLHF; cdr3_nt: TGTGCCAGCAGTGAAGATAGTCCAGGGGTTAATTCACCCCTCCACTTT; d_call: NA; j_call: TRBJ1-6; clone_size: NA; v_call: TRBV2
cdr3_aa: CASSLGVLAGGPSETQYF; cdr3_nt: TGTGCCAGCAGCTTGGGGGTACTAGCGGGAGGGCCCTCGGAGACCCAGTACTTC; d_call: TRBD2; j_call: TRBJ2-5; clone_size: NA; v_call: TRBV7-6
cdr3_aa: CAWSVPGTGYQPQHF; cdr3_nt: TGTGCCTGGAGTGTACCCGGGACAGGGTATCAGCCCCAGCATTTT; d_call: TRBD1; j_call: TRBJ1-5; clone_size: NA; v_call: TRBV30
cdr3_aa: CASSSGLAGGQNYEQYF; cdr3_nt: TGCGCCAGCAGCTCGGGACTAGCGGGAGGTCAGAATTACGAGCAGTACTTC; d_call: TRBD2; j_call: TRBJ2-7; clone_size: NA; v_call: TRBV5-1
cdr3_aa: CASSIAVGGGQGNTIYF; cdr3_nt: TGCGCCAGCAGCATTGCAGTCGGGGGAGGGCAAGGAAACACCATATATTTT; d_call: NA; j_call: TRBJ1-3; clone_size: NA; v_call: TRBV5-1
cdr3_aa: CASSFDRGSQKTQYF; cdr3_nt: TGTGCCAGCAGCTTCGATAGGGGCAGCCAAAAGACCCAGTACTTC; d_call: NA; j_call: TRBJ2-5; clone_size: once; v_call: TRBV7-2
cdr3_aa: CASTAISPPREGSYEQYF; cdr3_nt: TGCGCCAGCACCGCGATTTCCCCGCCGAGGGAGGGTAGCTACGAGCAGTACTTC; d_call: TRBD2; j_call: TRBJ2-7; clone_size: NA; v_call: TRBV10-1
cdr3_aa: CATFPIRDRGLSPAATDTQYF; cdr3_nt: TGTGCCACCTTCCCTATCCGGGACAGGGGACTCTCCCCCGCCGCCACAGATACGCAGTATTTT; d_call: TRBD1; j_call: TRBJ2-3; clone_size: NA; v_call: TRBV24-1
cdr3_aa: CASSALRNSPLHF; cdr3_nt: TGTGCCAGTAGTGCACTAAGAAATTCACCCCTCCACTTT; d_call: NA; j_call: TRBJ1-6; clone_size: NA; v_call: TRBV19
cdr3_aa: CASSLEGGGTGGYTF; cdr3_nt: TGCGCCAGCAGCTTGGAGGGCGGAGGTACCGGGGGCTACACCTTC; d_call: NA; j_call: TRBJ1-2; clone_size: NA; v_call: TRBV5-1